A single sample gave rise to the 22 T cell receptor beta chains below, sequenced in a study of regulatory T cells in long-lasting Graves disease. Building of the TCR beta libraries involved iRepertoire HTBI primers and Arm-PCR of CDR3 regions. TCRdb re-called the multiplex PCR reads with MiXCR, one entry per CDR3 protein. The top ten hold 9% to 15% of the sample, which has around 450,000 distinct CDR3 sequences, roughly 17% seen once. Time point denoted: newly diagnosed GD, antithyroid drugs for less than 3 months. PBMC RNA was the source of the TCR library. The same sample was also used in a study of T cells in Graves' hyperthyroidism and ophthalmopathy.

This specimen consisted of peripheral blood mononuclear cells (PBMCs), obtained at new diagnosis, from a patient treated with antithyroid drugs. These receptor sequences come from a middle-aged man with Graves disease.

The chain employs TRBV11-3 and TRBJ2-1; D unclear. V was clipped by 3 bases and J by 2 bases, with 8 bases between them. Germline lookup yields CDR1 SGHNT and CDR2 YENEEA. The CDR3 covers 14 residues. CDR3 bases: TGTGCCAGCAGCTTGTCTAGAGCCTACAATGAGCAGTTCTTC. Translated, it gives CASSLSRAYNEQFF. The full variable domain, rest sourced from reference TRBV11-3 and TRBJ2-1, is EAGVVQSPRYKIIEKKQPVAFWCNPISGHNTLYWYLQNLGQGPELLIRYENEEAVDDSQLPKDRFSAERLKGVDSTLKIQPAELGDSAVYLCASSLSRAYNEQFFGPGTRLTVL.

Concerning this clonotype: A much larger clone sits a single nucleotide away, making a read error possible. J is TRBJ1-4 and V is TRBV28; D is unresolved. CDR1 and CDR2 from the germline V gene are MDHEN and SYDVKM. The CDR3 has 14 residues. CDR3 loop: CASRLYSPNEKLFF. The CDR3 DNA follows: TGTGCCAGCAGGTTATACAGCCCGAATGAAAAACTGTTTTTT. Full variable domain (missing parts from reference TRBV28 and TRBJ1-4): DVKVTQSSRYLVKRTGEKVFLECVQDMDHENMFWYRQDPGLGLRLIYFSYDVKMKEKGDIPEGYSVSREKKERFSLILESASTNQTSMYLCASRLYSPNEKLFFGSGTQLSVL.

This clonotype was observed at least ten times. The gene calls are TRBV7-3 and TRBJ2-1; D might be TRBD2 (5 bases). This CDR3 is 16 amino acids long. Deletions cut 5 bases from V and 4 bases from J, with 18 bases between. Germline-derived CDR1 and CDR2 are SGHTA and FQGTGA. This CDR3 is CASSRAVGAPYNEQFF. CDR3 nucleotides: TGTGCCAGCAGCCGTGCGGTGGGAGCCCCATACAATGAGCAGTTCTTC.

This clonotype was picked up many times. CDR3 nucleotide sequence: TGTGCCAGCAGTCCAACCCGGACAGGGGGCCAAGAGACCCAGTACTTC. This codes for CASSPTRTGGQETQYF. This chain joins TRBV6-1 and TRBJ2-5, with 10 bases matching TRBD1. The CDR3 is 16 residues long. Germline V gives CDR1 MNHNS, CDR2 SASEGT. J gave up 1 base and V 5 bases, and 7 bases lay outside the gene matches.

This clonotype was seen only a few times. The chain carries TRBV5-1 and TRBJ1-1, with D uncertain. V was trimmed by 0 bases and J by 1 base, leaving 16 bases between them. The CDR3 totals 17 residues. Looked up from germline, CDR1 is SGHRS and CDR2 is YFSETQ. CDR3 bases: TGCGCCAGCAGCTTGGTGTGGGAAAGGCGATCGAACACTGAAGCTTTCTTT. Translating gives CASSLVWERRSNTEAFF.

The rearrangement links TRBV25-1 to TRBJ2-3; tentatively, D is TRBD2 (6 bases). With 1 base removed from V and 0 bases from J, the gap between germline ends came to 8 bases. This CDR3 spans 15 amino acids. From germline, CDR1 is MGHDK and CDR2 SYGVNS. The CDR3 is CASSESGLSTDTQYF. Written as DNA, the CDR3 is TGTGCCAGCAGTGAATCCGGACTAAGCACAGATACGCAGTATTTT.

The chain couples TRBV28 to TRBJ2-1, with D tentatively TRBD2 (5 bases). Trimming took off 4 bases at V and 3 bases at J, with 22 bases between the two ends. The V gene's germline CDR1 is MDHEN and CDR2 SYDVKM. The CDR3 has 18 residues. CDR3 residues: CASSSFPRGLYNYNEQFF. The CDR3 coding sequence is TGTGCCAGCAGTTCTTTCCCCCGGGGTCTCTACAACTACAATGAGCAGTTCTTC. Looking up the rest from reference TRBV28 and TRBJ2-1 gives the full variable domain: DVKVTQSSRYLVKRTGEKVFLECVQDMDHENMFWYRQDPGLGLRLIYFSYDVKMKEKGDIPEGYSVSREKKERFSLILESASTNQTSMYLCASSSFPRGLYNYNEQFFGPGTRLTVL.

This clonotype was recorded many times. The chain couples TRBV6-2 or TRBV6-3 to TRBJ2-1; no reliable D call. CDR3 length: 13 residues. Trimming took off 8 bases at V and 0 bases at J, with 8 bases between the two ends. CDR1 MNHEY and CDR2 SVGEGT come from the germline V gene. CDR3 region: CASVRSSYNEQFF. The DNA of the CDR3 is TGTGCCAGCGTGAGGAGCTCCTACAATGAGCAGTTCTTC.

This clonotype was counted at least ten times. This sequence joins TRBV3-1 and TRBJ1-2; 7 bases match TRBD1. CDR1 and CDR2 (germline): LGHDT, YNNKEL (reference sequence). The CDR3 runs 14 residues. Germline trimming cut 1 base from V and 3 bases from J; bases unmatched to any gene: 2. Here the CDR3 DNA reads TGTGCCAGCAGCCAAGCCGGGACAGACTATGGCTACACCTTC. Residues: CASSQAGTDYGYTF. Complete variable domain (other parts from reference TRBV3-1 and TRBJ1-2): DTAVSQTPKYLVTQMGNDKSIKCEQNLGHDTMYWYKQDSKKFLKIMFSYNNKELIINETVPNRFSPKSPDKAHLNLHINSLELGDSAVYFCASSQAGTDYGYTFGSGTRLTVV.

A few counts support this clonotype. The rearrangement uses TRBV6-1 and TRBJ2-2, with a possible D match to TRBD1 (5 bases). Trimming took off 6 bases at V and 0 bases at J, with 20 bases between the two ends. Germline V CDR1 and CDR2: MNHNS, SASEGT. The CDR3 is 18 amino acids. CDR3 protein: CASRLRGLELANTGELFF. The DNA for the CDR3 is TGTGCCAGCAGGCTAAGGGGCCTCGAGCTAGCGAACACCGGGGAGCTGTTTTTT.

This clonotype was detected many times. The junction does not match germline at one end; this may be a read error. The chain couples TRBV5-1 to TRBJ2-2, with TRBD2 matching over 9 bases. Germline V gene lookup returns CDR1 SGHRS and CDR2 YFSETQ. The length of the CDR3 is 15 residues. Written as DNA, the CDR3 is TGTGCCAGCAGCCTAGCGGGAAAGAACACCGGGGAGCTGTTTTTT. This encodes CASSLAGKNTGELFF. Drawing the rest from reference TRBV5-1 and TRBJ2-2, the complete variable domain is KAGVTQTPRYLIKTRGQQVTLSCSPISGHRSVSWYQQTPGQGLQFLFEYFSETQRNKGNFPGRFSGRQFSNSRSEMNVSTLELGDSALYLCASSLAGKNTGELFFGEGSRLTVL.

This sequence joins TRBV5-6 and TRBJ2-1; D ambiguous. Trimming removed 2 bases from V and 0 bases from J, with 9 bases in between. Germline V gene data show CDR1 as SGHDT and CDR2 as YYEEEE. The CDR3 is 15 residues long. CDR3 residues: CASSLTESSYNEQFF. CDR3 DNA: TGTGCCAGCAGCTTAACTGAGAGCTCCTACAATGAGCAGTTCTTC.

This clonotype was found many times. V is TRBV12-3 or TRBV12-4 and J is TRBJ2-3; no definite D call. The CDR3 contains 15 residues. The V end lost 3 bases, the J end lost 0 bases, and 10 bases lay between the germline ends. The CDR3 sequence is CASSLRPQSTDTQYF. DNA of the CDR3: TGTGCCAGCAGTTTGCGGCCTCAGAGCACAGATACGCAGTATTTT.

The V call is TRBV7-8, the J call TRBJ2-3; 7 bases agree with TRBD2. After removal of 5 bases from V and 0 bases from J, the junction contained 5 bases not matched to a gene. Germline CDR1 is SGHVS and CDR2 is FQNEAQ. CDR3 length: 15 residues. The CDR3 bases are TGTGCCAGCAGCCGTGGGGGGGGTAGCACAGATACGCAGTATTTT. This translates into CASSRGGGSTDTQYF.

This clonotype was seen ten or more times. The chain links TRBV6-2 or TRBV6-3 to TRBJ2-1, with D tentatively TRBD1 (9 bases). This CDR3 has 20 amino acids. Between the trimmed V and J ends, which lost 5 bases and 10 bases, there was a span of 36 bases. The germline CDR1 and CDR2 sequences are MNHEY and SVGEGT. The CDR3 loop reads CASSEKLAGQGLTRGSEQFF. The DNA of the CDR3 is TGTGCCAGCAGTGAAAAGTTAGCGGGACAGGGATTAACCCGGGGGTCGGAGCAGTTCTTC.

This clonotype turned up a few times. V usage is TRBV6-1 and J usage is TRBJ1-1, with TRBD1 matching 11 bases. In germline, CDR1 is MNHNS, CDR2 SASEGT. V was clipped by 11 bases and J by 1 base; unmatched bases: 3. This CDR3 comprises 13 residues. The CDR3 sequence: CAGDRGKNTEAFF. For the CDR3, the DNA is TGTGCCGGGGACAGGGGGAAGAACACTGAAGCTTTCTTT.

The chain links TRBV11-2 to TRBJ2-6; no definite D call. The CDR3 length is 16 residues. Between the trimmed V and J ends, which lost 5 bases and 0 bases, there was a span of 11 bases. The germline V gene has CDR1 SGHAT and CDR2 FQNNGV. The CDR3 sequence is CASSPTVLSGANVLTF. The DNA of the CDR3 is TGTGCCAGCAGCCCAACAGTCCTCTCTGGGGCCAACGTCCTGACTTTC.

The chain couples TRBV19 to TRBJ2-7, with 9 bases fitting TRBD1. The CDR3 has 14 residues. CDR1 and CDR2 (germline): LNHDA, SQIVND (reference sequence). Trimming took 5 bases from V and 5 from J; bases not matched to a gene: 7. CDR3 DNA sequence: TGTGCCAGTAGTCCACCGGACAGGGGCCACGAGCAGTACTTC. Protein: CASSPPDRGHEQYF. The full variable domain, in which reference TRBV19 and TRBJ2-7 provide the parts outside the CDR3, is DGGITQSPKYLFRKEGQNVTLSCEQNLNHDAMYWYRQDPGQGLRLIYYSQIVNDFQKGDIAEGYSVSREKKESFPLTVTSAQKNPTAFYLCASSPPDRGHEQYFGPGTRLTVT.

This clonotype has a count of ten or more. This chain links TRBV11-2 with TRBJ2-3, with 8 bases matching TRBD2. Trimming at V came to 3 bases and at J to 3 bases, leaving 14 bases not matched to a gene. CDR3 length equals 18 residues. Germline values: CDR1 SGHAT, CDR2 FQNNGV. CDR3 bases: TGTGCCAGCAGCTTCAGGGTGGTAGCGGGACGGAAGACAGATACGCAGTATTTT. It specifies CASSFRVVAGRKTDTQYF.

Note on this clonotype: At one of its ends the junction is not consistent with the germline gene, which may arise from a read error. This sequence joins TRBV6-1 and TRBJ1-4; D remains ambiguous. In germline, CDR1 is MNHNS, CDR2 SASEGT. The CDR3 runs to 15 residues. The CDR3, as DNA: TGTGCCAGCAGTGAAGTGCCCCCGGGGAATGAAAAACTGTTCTTT. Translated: CASSEVPPGNEKLFF.

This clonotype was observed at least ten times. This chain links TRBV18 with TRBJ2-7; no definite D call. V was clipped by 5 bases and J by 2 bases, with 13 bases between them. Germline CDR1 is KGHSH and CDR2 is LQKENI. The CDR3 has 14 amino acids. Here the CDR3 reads CASSAPSRTYEQYF. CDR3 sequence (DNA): TGTGCCAGCTCAGCTCCATCACGGACCTACGAGCAGTACTTC.

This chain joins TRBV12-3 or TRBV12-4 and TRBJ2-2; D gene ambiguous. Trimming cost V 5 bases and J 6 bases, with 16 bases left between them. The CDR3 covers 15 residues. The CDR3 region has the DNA TGTGCCAGCAGTCCGGCCCCGACCCCAGCCGGGGAGCTGTTTTTT. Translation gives CASSPAPTPAGELFF.